The 9 T cell receptor beta chains in this list originate from one sample, sequenced in a study of T-cell memory formation after mild COVID-19. TCRdb recomputed calls from the 5' RACE reads with MiXCR, one row per CDR3 protein. The data show about 250,000 distinct CDR3 sequences, about 16% seen once. Specimen: PBMCs or a T cell subset sorted from them (not recorded which). The receptors come from an adult woman who had mild COVID-19 (a few samples of this study predate the infection). Cell type and time point are not known.

This clonotype came up a few times. The V and J genes are TRBV12-3 or TRBV12-4 and TRBJ2-2; 7 nucleotides line up with TRBD2. The CDR3 length is 14 residues. Germline trimming cut 5 bases from V and 5 bases from J; bases unmatched to any gene: 5. The CDR3: CASSPASGTGELFF. DNA of the CDR3: TGTGCCAGCAGTCCCGCTAGCGGTACCGGGGAGCTGTTTTTT.

In this sample, this clonotype turned up a few times. V and J are TRBV7-2 and TRBJ1-1; D unresolved. This CDR3 region has 15 residues. The V and J ends lost 5 bases and 5 bases respectively, with 18 bases between them. Per the germline V gene, CDR1 is SGHTA and CDR2 is FQGNSA. CDR3 amino acids: CASSPGRRVVTEAFF. CDR3 nucleotide sequence: TGTGCCAGCAGCCCTGGGCGGAGAGTAGTAACTGAAGCTTTCTTT. Based on the CDR3 plus reference TRBV7-2 and TRBJ1-1, the full variable domain is GAGVSQSPSNKVTEKGKDVELRCDPISGHTALYWYRQSLGQGLEFLIYFQGNSAPDKSGLPSDRFSAERTGGSVSTLTIQRTQQEDSAVYLCASSPGRRVVTEAFFGQGTRLTVV.

A remark on this clonotype: The junction and the germline gene differ at one end; a read error may be behind it. The chain combines TRBV27 with TRBJ2-2, with D perhaps TRBD2 (6 bases). Germline CDR1 reads MNHEY; CDR2 reads SMNVEV (reference sequence). This CDR3 is built from 16 residues. For the CDR3, the DNA is TGTGCCAGCAGTTTATCAGGGCAGTCCTCAACCGGGGGGCTGTTTTTT. Translating gives CASSLSGQSSTGGLFF.

This clonotype was seen more than once but under ten times. The rearrangement uses TRBV6-1 and TRBJ1-2; D remains ambiguous. V lost 6 bases, J lost 6 bases, and 14 bases lay in between. Germline V lookup: CDR1 MNHNS, CDR2 SASEGT. The CDR3 covers 13 residues. The CDR3 nucleotides read TGTGCCAGCAGGAGACTTCTGGGGAATGGCTACACCTTC. Its translation: CASRRLLGNGYTF.

The rearrangement uses TRBV19 and TRBJ2-7, with 9 bases lining up with TRBD2. Germline V gives CDR1 LNHDA, CDR2 SQIVND (reference sequence). Trimming took 8 bases from V and 0 from J; bases not matched to a gene: 14. The CDR3 is 17 residues long. For the CDR3, the DNA is TGTGCCAGTTCCCTTTCGTCTAGCGGGACATACTCCTACGAGCAGTACTTC. Residues: CASSLSSSGTYSYEQYF.

This clonotype was detected ten times or more. The CDR3 loop is CASSLGQGNFF. The CDR3 DNA reads TGTGCCAGCAGCCTCGGACAGGGGAATTTCTTT. The V call is TRBV11-3, the J call TRBJ1-1; TRBD1 aligns across 9 bases. CDR1 and CDR2 (germline): SGHNT, YENEEA. Trimming cost V 5 bases and J 13 bases; bases outside gene matches: 5. The CDR3 loop spans 11 amino acids.

The J gene is TRBJ1-3, the V gene TRBV9; D uncertain. This CDR3 is built from 16 residues. The V end was cut by 4 bases, the J end by 0 bases, with 14 bases between. Per germline, CDR1 SGDLS and CDR2 YYNGEE. CDR3 nucleotides: TGTGCCAGCAGCCCTTTCCGGGCTCTCTCTGGAAACACCATATATTTT. Amino acids: CASSPFRALSGNTIYF. Together with reference TRBV9 and TRBJ1-3, the CDR3 gives the full variable domain: DSGVTQTPKHLITATGQRVTLRCSPRSGDLSVYWYQQSLDQGLQFLIQYYNGEERAKGNILERFSAQQFPDLHSELNLSSLELGDSALYFCASSPFRALSGNTIYFGEGSWLTVV.

This clonotype has a single count. V usage is TRBV3-1 and J usage is TRBJ2-1; the D is unclear. Germline loops: CDR1 LGHDT, CDR2 YNNKEL (reference sequence). This CDR3 region has 13 residues. V lost 6 bases, J lost 9 bases, and 15 bases lay in between. CDR3 sequence (DNA): TGTGCCAGCAGACCCGGACCTGTGCCTGAGCAGTTCTTC. This codes for CASRPGPVPEQFF.

This rearrangement joins TRBV20-1 to TRBJ2-5; no definite D call. V dropped 2 bases and J dropped 0 bases, with 10 bases sitting between them. CDR1 is DFQATT and CDR2 is SNEGSKA in the germline V gene (reference sequence). The CDR3 has 14 residues. CDR3: CSARRLGYQETQYF. The DNA for the CDR3 is TGCAGTGCTAGAAGGTTGGGGTACCAAGAGACCCAGTACTTC.